The subject of this entry is one TCR beta chain. Its antigen is undetermined. The sample comes from a study of T cell therapy after organ transplantation. Study-level information: Responders numbered eight and nonresponders two among approximately ten patients. Patients received a median of 1.92 x 10^8 CMV-specific T cells over 2 to 6 infusions. Long-term post-therapy samples: blood collected 20 to 29 weeks after completing therapy.

Clones were read by immunoSEQ multiplex PCR, and TCRdb kept only the in-frame ones, dropping some. Here the sample spans about 18,000 clones, about 85% being singletons. Study-wide results and limits: Nonresponder repertoires showed strong pretherapy expansions, barely changing post-therapy.

The time point: 20-29 weeks after completion of therapy. This CDR3 spans 16 amino acids. Germline CDR1 and CDR2: MNHEY and SVGAGI. V lost 0 bases, J lost 1 base, and 9 bases lay in between. The TCR comes from a human patient who had received a solid organ transplant and had CMV disease. Among the T cells, some may be from the graft donor. The chain is built from TRBV6-5 and TRBJ2-2; unclear D gene. The specimen was CD8+ T cells from blood, collected after autologous CMV-specific T cell therapy. The CDR3 region is CASSYSGWGNTGELFF. The CDR3 nucleotides are TGTGCCAGCAGTTACTCTGGGTGGGGGAACACCGGGGAGCTGTTTTTT.